Listed here are 2 T cell receptor beta chains from one sample, sequenced in a study of radiotherapy plus CTLA-4 blockade in lung cancer. Using immunoSEQ multiplex PCR, the repertoire was profiled, and TCRdb retains in-frame clones only, with some absent. The table includes around 99,000 clones, 88% detected once. The material was peripheral blood, obtained from a patient treated with radiotherapy plus ipilimumab. Receptors originate from a human donor with non-small cell lung cancer that progressed on radiotherapy plus ipilimumab.

This chain joins TRBV5-1 and TRBJ2-5; TRBD2 agrees at 12 bases. The CDR3 runs to 15 residues. J lost 4 bases, V lost 4 bases, and 5 bases had no gene match. The germline V gene encodes CDR1 SGHRS and CDR2 YFSETQ. CDR3 DNA: TGCGCCAGCAGCATGACGGGACTAGCGGGAGAGACCCAGTACTTC. The encoded protein is CASSMTGLAGETQYF.

J is TRBJ1-5 and V is TRBV7-8, with 7 bases lining up with TRBD1. V trimming: 0 bases; J trimming: 4 bases; junction bases outside the gene matches: 6. The CDR3 contains 16 residues. Germline assignment: CDR1 SGHVS and CDR2 FQNEAQ. CDR3 in DNA: TGTGCCAGCAGCTTAGCGTCGGCAGGGGGTAATCAGCCCCAGCATTTT. This gives the protein CASSLASAGGNQPQHF.